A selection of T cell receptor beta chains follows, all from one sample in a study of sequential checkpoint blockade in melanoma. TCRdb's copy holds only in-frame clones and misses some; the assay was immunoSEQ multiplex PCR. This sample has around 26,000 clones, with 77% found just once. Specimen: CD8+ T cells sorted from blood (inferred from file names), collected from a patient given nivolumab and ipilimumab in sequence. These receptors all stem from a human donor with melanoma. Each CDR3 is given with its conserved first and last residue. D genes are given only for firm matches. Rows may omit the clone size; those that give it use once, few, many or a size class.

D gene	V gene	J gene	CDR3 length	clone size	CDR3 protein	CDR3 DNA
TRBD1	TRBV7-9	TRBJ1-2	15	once	CASSLVAGTGYGYTF	TGTGCCAGCAGCTTAGTGGCGGGGACAGGGTATGGCTACACCTTC
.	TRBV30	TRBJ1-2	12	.	CAWTQGYSGYTF	TGTGCCTGGACGCAGGGGTATAGTGGCTACACCTTC
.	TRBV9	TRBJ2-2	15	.	CASRTGGIDTGELFF	TGTGCCAGCCGGACAGGCGGGATCGACACCGGGGAGCTGTTTTTT
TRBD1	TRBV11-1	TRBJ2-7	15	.	CASSYGTGDDYEQYF	TGTGCCAGCAGCTACGGGACAGGAGACGACTACGAGCAGTACTTC
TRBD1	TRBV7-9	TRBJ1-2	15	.	CASSPSLGGNYGYTF	TGTGCCAGCAGCCCCTCGCTAGGGGGCAACTATGGCTACACCTTC
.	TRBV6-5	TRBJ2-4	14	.	CASSYRFRENIQYF	TGTGCCAGCAGTTACCGCTTCCGAGAAAACATTCAGTACTTC
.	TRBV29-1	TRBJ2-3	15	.	CSVEGLALSADTQYF	TGCAGCGTTGAAGGTCTGGCACTTAGCGCAGATACGCAGTATTTT
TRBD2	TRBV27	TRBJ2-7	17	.	CASISTLAGPSSYEQYF	TGTGCCAGCATATCTACGCTAGCGGGCCCCAGCTCCTACGAGCAGTACTTC
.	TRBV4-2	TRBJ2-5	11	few	CASRLEGTQYF	TGTGCCAGCAGACTGGAGGGAACCCAGTACTTC
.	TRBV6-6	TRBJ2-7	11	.	CASSTAGEQYF	TGTGCCAGCAGTACCGCGGGGGAGCAGTACTTC
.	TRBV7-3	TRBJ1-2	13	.	CASSLTEGRGYTF	TGTGCCAGCAGCTTAACGGAGGGTAGGGGCTACACCTTC
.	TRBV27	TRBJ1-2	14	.	CASSQVGAGYGYTF	TGTGCCAGCAGTCAGGTGGGGGCGGGCTATGGCTACACCTTC
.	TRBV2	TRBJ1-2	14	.	CASSQSGTYYGYTF	TGTGCCAGCAGTCAATCAGGGACTTACTATGGCTACACCTTC
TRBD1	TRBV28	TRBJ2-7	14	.	CASSTTGLSYEQYF	TGTGCCAGCAGTACGACAGGGCTCTCCTACGAGCAGTACTTC
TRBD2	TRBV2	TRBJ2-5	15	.	CASSALAGGKQTQYF	TGTGCCAGCAGTGCACTGGCGGGAGGGAAGCAGACCCAGTACTTC
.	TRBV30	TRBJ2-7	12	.	CAGMTPPYEQYF	TGTGCCGGGATGACTCCTCCCTACGAGCAGTACTTC
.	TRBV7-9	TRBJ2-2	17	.	CASSLYGGLSNTGELFF	TGTGCCAGCAGCTTGTACGGGGGTTTATCGAACACCGGGGAGCTGTTTTTT
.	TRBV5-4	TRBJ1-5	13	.	CASSFEGNQPQHF	TGTGCCAGCAGCTTTGAGGGAAATCAGCCCCAGCATTTT
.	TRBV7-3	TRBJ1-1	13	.	CASSSDKGYEAFF	TGTGCCAGCAGCTCCGACAAGGGGTACGAAGCTTTCTTT
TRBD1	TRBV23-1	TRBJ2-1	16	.	CASTHGGQGDYNEQFF	TGCGCCAGCACCCACGGGGGACAGGGGGACTACAATGAGCAGTTCTTC
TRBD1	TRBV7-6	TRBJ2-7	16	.	CASSFADRAATYEQYF	TGTGCCAGCAGCTTCGCAGACAGGGCCGCTACCTACGAGCAGTACTTC
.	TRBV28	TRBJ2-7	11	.	CASSPLYEQYF	TGTGCCAGCAGTCCCCTCTACGAGCAGTACTTC
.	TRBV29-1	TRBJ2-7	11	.	CSGGGDYEQYF	TGCAGCGGGGGCGGGGACTACGAGCAGTACTTC
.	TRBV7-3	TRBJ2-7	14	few	CASSFGVGFYEQYF	TGTGCCAGCAGCTTCGGGGTAGGCTTCTACGAGCAGTACTTC
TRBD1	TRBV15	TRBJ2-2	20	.	CATSRDLGTGYVSNTGELFF	TGTGCCACCAGCAGAGATCTGGGGACAGGGTACGTCTCGAACACCGGGGAGCTGTTTTTT
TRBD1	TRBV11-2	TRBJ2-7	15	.	CASSATGTGTHEQYF	TGTGCCAGCAGCGCAACCGGGACAGGGACCCACGAGCAGTACTTC
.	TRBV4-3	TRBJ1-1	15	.	CASSQVQGMGTEAFF	TGCGCCAGCAGCCAAGTGCAGGGTATGGGCACTGAAGCTTTCTTT
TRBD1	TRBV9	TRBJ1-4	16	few	CASSVAGTGTNEKLFF	TGTGCCAGCAGCGTCGCCGGGACAGGGACTAATGAAAAACTGTTTTTT
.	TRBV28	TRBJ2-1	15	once	CASSFPSDRDNEQFF	TGTGCCAGCAGTTTTCCCTCCGACAGAGACAATGAGCAGTTCTTC
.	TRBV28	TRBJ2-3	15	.	CASSRFGQRTDTQYF	TGTGCCAGCAGTCGTTTCGGACAGCGCACAGATACGCAGTATTTT
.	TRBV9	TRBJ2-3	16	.	CASSVEGGVRGNTQYF	TGTGCCAGCAGCGTAGAGGGGGGGGTCCGCGGGAATACGCAGTATTTT
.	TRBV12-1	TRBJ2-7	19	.	CASSFATSGGARGDYEQYF	TGTGCCAGCAGCTTTGCGACTAGCGGGGGGGCTCGGGGAGACTACGAGCAGTACTTC
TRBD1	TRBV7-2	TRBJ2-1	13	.	CASWGQGRDEQFF	TGTGCCAGCTGGGGACAGGGGAGGGATGAGCAGTTCTTC
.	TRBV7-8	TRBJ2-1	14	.	CASSIWTRGDEQFF	TGTGCCAGCAGCATCTGGACTAGGGGGGATGAGCAGTTCTTC
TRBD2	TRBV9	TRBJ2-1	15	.	CASSVGGGAHNEQFF	TGTGCCAGCAGCGTCGGCGGGGGGGCCCACAATGAGCAGTTCTTC
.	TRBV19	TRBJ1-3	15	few	CASSMMAVSGNTIYF	TGTGCCAGTAGTATGATGGCAGTCTCTGGAAACACCATATATTTT
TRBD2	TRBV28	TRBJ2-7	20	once	CASSLAAGTSGILSSYEQYF	TGTGCCAGCAGTTTGGCCGCCGGGACTAGCGGGATCCTAAGCTCCTACGAGCAGTACTTC
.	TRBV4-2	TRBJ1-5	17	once	CASSQETEIFSNQPQHF	TGTGCCAGCAGCCAAGAGACAGAGATTTTTAGCAATCAGCCCCAGCATTTT
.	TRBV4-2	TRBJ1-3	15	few	CASSARVSSGNTIYF	TGTGCCAGCAGCGCCAGGGTTAGCTCTGGAAACACCATATATTTT
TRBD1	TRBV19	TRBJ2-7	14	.	CASSLRQGGHEQYF	TGTGCCAGTAGCCTACGACAGGGCGGACACGAGCAGTACTTC
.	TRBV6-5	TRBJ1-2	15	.	CASSYNREGINGYTF	TGTGCCAGCAGTTACAATAGGGAGGGGATAAATGGCTACACCTTC